This T cell receptor (beta chain) is drawn from a study of blood T cell repertoires in COVID-19. Study-level information: Specimens from acute and convalescent COVID-19 originated in the United States, Italy and Spain.

V lost 3 bases, J lost 4 bases, and 9 bases lay in between. The germline V gene encodes CDR1 SGHNT and CDR2 YENEEA. This CDR3 spans 13 amino acids. The authors' processing: Amplified reference gene primers provided the basis for estimating nucleated cell counts. Libraries were prepared by immunoSEQ multiplex PCR; TCRdb keeps only in-frame clonotypes and omits some of them. V, J and clone size are taken as reported in that table, and D and trimming were inferred from the DNA itself. The table includes 45,000 to 55,000 clones, around 90% detected once. The J gene is TRBJ1-1, the V gene TRBV11-3, with D perhaps TRBD1 (5 bases). This sequence was found in a human donor in a cohort sampled during active COVID-19. Specimen: peripheral blood. The CDR3 coding sequence is TGTGCCAGCAGCTTTTCACAGGTCACTGAAGCTTTCTTT. Its translation is CASSFSQVTEAFF. The whole variable domain, filled in from reference TRBV11-3 and TRBJ1-1, reads EAGVVQSPRYKIIEKKQPVAFWCNPISGHNTLYWYLQNLGQGPELLIRYENEEAVDDSQLPKDRFSAERLKGVDSTLKIQPAELGDSAVYLCASSFSQVTEAFFGQGTRLTVV.